The TCR beta chain described here comes from a study of early stage breast cancer tumors. Turning to the study itself: ER+/PR+/HER2- status applied to about 80% of the 16 invasive breast tumors.

The CDR3 spans 16 residues. The V segment lost 2 bases and the J segment 13 bases; nucleotides outside the gene matches: 20. Germline V CDR1 and CDR2: SGHRS, YFSETQ. Each sample had two DNA replicates, 0.5 ug blood or roughly 1.4 ug tissue. Generated by immunoSEQ multiplex PCR, the TCRdb table keeps only in-frame clones and is missing some. Seen here are about 50,000 clones, 60% to 85% observed once, and the top ten hold approximately 3%. A word on this clone: Its specificity is unknown.

General study findings and limits: Enriched TCRB sequences shared across patients were mostly commonly generated sequences. Bulk DNA sequencing of unsorted cells missed chain pairing and markers.

The V call is TRBV5-1, the J call TRBJ2-5; 7 nucleotides agree with TRBD1. The receptor was isolated from a person aged 30-39 years with breast cancer. Source material: blood. Here the CDR3 reads CASSFSRGQIRDRRYF. The CDR3, as DNA: TGCGCCAGCAGCTTTTCGAGGGGACAGATAAGAGACCGTCGGTACTTC. Full variable domain (remainder filled in from reference TRBV5-1 and TRBJ2-5): KAGVTQTPRYLIKTRGQQVTLSCSPISGHRSVSWYQQTPGQGLQFLFEYFSETQRNKGNFPGRFSGRQFSNSRSEMNVSTLELGDSALYLCASSFSRGQIRDRRYFGPGTRLLVL.